The 7 T cell receptor beta chains below were found in one sample sequenced in a study of metastatic and nonmetastatic thyroid tumors. TCRdb reanalyzed the PCR reads with MiXCR. This sample yields tens of thousands of clones, of which roughly 12% are seen a single time; 24% belongs to the top ten. None of the patients had undergone any treatment ahead of thyroid surgery. Sequences were obtained from blood. Receptor source: a female donor with papillary thyroid cancer or a benign thyroid nodule (not recorded which). Some clones in this sample may be carry-over from other donors' samples.

In its sample, this clone was seen a few times. A much larger clone is a single base away; this may be a read error. CDR3 sequence (DNA): TGCGCCAGCAGCCCGGGATCCTTTGCAGGGCGCACTGAAGCTTTCTTT. It translates to CASSPGSFAGRTEAFF. The gene calls are TRBV5-1 and TRBJ1-1; perhaps TRBD1 as D (5 bases). This CDR3 comprises 16 residues. Between the trimmed V and J ends, which lost 4 bases and 4 bases, there was a span of 20 bases. CDR1 SGHRS and CDR2 YFSETQ come from the germline V gene.

There are many counts of this clone. One junction end disagrees with the germline gene, perhaps due to a read error. The chain recombines TRBV27 with TRBJ2-2; D is possibly TRBD2 (5 bases). This CDR3 has 12 amino acids. Germline V gene sequence: CDR1 MNHEY, CDR2 SMNVEV (reference sequence). CDR3 coding DNA: TGTGCCAGCAGTTTTTACCCCGGGGAGCAGTTTTTT. Amino acid sequence: CASSFYPGEQFF.

The table lists this clone with many counts. The chain is built from TRBV20-1 and TRBJ1-1; no definite D call. V was pared by 3 bases and J by 7 bases, with 12 bases between. Germline V gives CDR1 DFQATT, CDR2 SNEGSKA (reference sequence). This CDR3 has 12 residues. The DNA for the CDR3 is TGCAGTGCTAGGGTGGACGGTTATGAAGCTTTCTTT. Residues: CSARVDGYEAFF.

The table lists this clone with a few counts. The chain has TRBV29-1 and TRBJ2-7; D unresolved. The CDR3 sequence is 14 residues long. Trimming removed 7 bases from V and 6 bases from J, with 22 bases in between. CDR1 is SQVTM, CDR2 ANQGSEA, per germline. CDR3 nucleotides: TGCAGCGGACGTCCCGGCACAGAGTTCGGCGAGCAGTACTTC. Translated: CSGRPGTEFGEQYF.

This clone occurred many times. At one boundary the junction diverges from the germline segment, which might be a read error. The chain is built from TRBV3-1 and TRBJ2-5; 9 bases are a match to TRBD1. The CDR3 runs to 13 residues. CDR1 and CDR2 from the germline V gene are LGHDT and YNNKEL (reference sequence). CDR3 in DNA: TGTGCCAGCAGCCAAGATCGTGGACAGGGGATACACTTC. This translates into CASSQDRGQGIHF.

The rearrangement uses TRBV7-9 and TRBJ1-1; D call uncertain. The germline gives CDR1 SEHNR, CDR2 FQNEAQ (reference sequence). This CDR3 has 13 residues. Trimming removed 1 base at V and 6 bases at J, with 9 bases between. The CDR3 sequence is CASSLDSGAEAFF. CDR3 in DNA: TGTGCCAGCAGCTTAGATAGCGGTGCTGAAGCTTTCTTT.

In regard to this clone: Possible read error: a much larger clone is one base away. This CDR3 is also generated by other DNA sequences in the sample. The genes are TRBV20-1 and TRBJ2-4; D unresolved. Trimming left V 1 base short and J 1 base short, with 14 bases between. Germline V CDR1 and CDR2: DFQATT, SNEGSKA (reference sequence). The CDR3 covers 16 residues. This CDR3 reads CSARVGPLRAKNIQYF. The CDR3 DNA follows: TGCAGTGCTAGAGTTGGACCATTAAGGGCCAAAAACATTCAGTACTTC.